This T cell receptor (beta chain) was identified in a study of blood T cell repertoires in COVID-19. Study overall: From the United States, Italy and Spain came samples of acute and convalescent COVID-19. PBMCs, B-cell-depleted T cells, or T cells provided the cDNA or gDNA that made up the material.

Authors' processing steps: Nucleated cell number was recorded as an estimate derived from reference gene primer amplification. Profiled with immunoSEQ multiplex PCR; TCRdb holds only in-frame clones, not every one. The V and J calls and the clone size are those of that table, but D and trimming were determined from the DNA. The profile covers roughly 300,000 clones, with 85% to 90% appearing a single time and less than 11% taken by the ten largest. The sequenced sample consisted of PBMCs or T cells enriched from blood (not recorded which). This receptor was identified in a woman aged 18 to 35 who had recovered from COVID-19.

The CDR3 is CASSPPGTIRGYTF. For the CDR3, the DNA is TGTGCCAGCAGTCCCCCTGGGACAATCAGGGGCTACACCTTC. The chain combines TRBV2 with TRBJ1-2; D perhaps matches TRBD1 (6 bases). V lost 5 bases to trimming and J lost 8 bases, with 18 bases between them. The CDR3 contains 14 residues. Per the germline V gene, CDR1 is SNHLY and CDR2 is FYNNEI.